Each of the 27 T cell receptor beta chains below was sequenced from the same sample in a study of patients and donors after allogeneic stem cell transplantation. MiXCR, applied by TCRdb to the RT-PCR reads, yields one record per CDR3 protein. The data contain about 960,000 distinct CDR3 sequences, roughly 18% of them singletons. The sequencing input was blood, either unsorted or a sorted T cell fraction (not recorded which). The receptors derive from a human donor who was either an allogeneic HSCT recipient or a stem cell or donor lymphocyte infusion donor (not recorded which). It is not recorded whose cells these are; they may come from a transplant donor.

This clonotype was seen only a few times. The genes are TRBV29-1 and TRBJ1-2; D remains unclear. Germline CDR1 reads SQVTM; CDR2 reads ANQGSEA. The CDR3 sequence is 11 residues long. V shed 6 bases and J shed 3 bases, with 8 bases lying between them. CDR3 region: CSVRRHYGYTF. Written as DNA, the CDR3 is TGCAGCGTACGGAGACACTATGGCTACACCTTC.

The chain has TRBV4-1 and TRBJ2-7, with D maybe TRBD2 (6 bases). V was cut by 1 base and J by 2 bases, with 18 bases left in between. Germline V CDR1 and CDR2: MGHRA, YSYEKL. The CDR3 is 17 amino acids. In DNA, the CDR3 is TGCGCCAGCAGCCAAGCTGATGGGAGGAGTAGAGCCTACGAGCAGTACTTC. This codes for CASSQADGRSRAYEQYF.

This clonotype was seen a few times. The V gene is TRBV20-1, the J gene TRBJ2-3, with a weak D call TRBD2 (6 bases). V was pared by 3 bases and J by 0 bases, with 13 bases between. Germline loops: CDR1 DFQATT, CDR2 SNEGSKA (reference sequence). The CDR3 has 15 amino acids. The CDR3 sequence is CSARIRRGSTDTQYF. The CDR3 DNA is TGCAGTGCTAGGATTAGGAGGGGAAGCACAGATACGCAGTATTTT.

The chain is built from TRBV4-2 and TRBJ2-3; 11 nucleotides align to TRBD2. With 3 bases clipped from V and 4 bases from J, the junction kept 6 bases outside the gene matches. The length of the CDR3 is 16 residues. Germline CDR1 reads LGHNA; CDR2 reads YNFKEQ. The CDR3 reads CASSQTGLADSDTQYF. The CDR3 DNA reads as TGTGCCAGCAGCCAGACGGGACTAGCGGATTCAGATACGCAGTATTTT.

The gene calls are TRBV7-2 and TRBJ2-3; maybe TRBD2 (6 bases). Germline V gene data show CDR1 as SGHTA and CDR2 as FQGNSA. The CDR3 spans 16 residues. V lost 2 bases and J lost 2, with 14 bases in between. CDR3 sequence: CASSLWTGVYTDTQYF. The CDR3 region has the DNA TGTGCCAGCAGCTTATGGACGGGAGTGTACACAGATACGCAGTATTTT.

The rearrangement links TRBV4-1 to TRBJ1-1, with D possibly being TRBD1 (5 bases). Germline values: CDR1 MGHRA, CDR2 YSYEKL. V dropped 0 bases and J dropped 6 bases, with 17 bases sitting between them. The CDR3 loop spans 16 amino acids. CDR3 protein: CASSQEGSGRVPEAFF. CDR3 in DNA: TGCGCCAGCAGCCAAGAGGGGTCCGGCAGGGTCCCTGAAGCTTTCTTT.

This clonotype has more than one count but fewer than ten. The CDR3 DNA follows: TGTGCCAGCAGTGATTTCGCCGGCTATGGCTACACCTTC. Translation gives CASSDFAGYGYTF. This sequence joins TRBV6-1 and TRBJ1-2; no reliable D call. V was shortened by 3 bases and J by 4 bases, with 9 bases between the two germline ends. This CDR3 is built from 13 residues. Germline-derived CDR1 and CDR2 are MNHNS and SASEGT.

There are a few counts of this clonotype. The chain is built from TRBV6-2 or TRBV6-3 and TRBJ1-2; D ambiguous. Germline V gives CDR1 MNHEY, CDR2 SVGEGT. CDR3 length equals 12 residues. V gave up 4 bases and J gave up 4 bases, with 7 bases separating them. For the CDR3, the DNA is TGTGCCAGCAGTTCAACTCTCTATGGCTACACCTTC. It yields the protein CASSSTLYGYTF.

This clonotype was observed a few times. The chain couples TRBV7-3 to TRBJ2-3; a possible D gene is TRBD2 (5 bases). V gave up 5 bases and J gave up 3 bases, with 18 bases separating them. The CDR3 has 16 amino acids. Germline lookup yields CDR1 SGHTA and CDR2 FQGTGA. CDR3 amino acids: CASSPKRPGLTDTQYF. The DNA of the CDR3 is TGTGCCAGCAGCCCGAAACGCCCAGGACTTACAGATACGCAGTATTTT.

This clonotype occurred a few times. V and J are TRBV27 and TRBJ2-7; D tentatively fits TRBD1 or TRBD2 (6 bases each). Between the trimmed V and J ends, which lost 4 bases and 5 bases, there was a span of 15 bases. Germline lookup yields CDR1 MNHEY and CDR2 SMNVEV (reference sequence). The CDR3 has 14 residues. The CDR3 is CASSSEGERNEQYF. CDR3 nucleotides: TGTGCCAGCAGTTCGGAGGGGGAACGGAACGAGCAGTACTTC.

The sample holds a few counts of this clonotype. The gene calls are TRBV5-1 and TRBJ1-1, with 7 bases matching TRBD1. Trimming took 5 bases from V and 2 from J; bases not matched to a gene: 9. The CDR3 spans 15 residues. The germline V gene has CDR1 SGHRS and CDR2 YFSETQ. DNA of the CDR3: TGCGCCAGCAGACCTAGCCGGGACAGAAACACTGAAGCTTTCTTT. Translated: CASRPSRDRNTEAFF.

This chain joins TRBV10-3 and TRBJ2-7; D may match TRBD1 or TRBD2 (5 bases each). This CDR3 spans 13 amino acids. Trimming cost V 9 bases and J 5 bases, with 17 bases left between them. Per the germline V gene, CDR1 is ENHRY and CDR2 is SYGVKD. The CDR3 DNA sequence: TGTGCCATTAGAGGGGCGCAACAAAACGAGCAGTACTTC. Translation: CAIRGAQQNEQYF.

The genes are TRBV5-1 and TRBJ2-1; D may match TRBD1 or TRBD2 (5 bases each). The CDR3 spans 14 residues. Germline-derived CDR1 and CDR2 are SGHRS and YFSETQ. V dropped 3 bases and J dropped 5 bases, with 12 bases sitting between them. The CDR3 sequence: CASSSGRSNNEQFF. CDR3 DNA sequence: TGCGCCAGCAGCTCGGGGCGGTCAAACAATGAGCAGTTCTTC. Full variable domain (rest looked up from reference TRBV5-1 and TRBJ2-1): KAGVTQTPRYLIKTRGQQVTLSCSPISGHRSVSWYQQTPGQGLQFLFEYFSETQRNKGNFPGRFSGRQFSNSRSEMNVSTLELGDSALYLCASSSGRSNNEQFFGPGTRLTVL.

This clonotype was recorded only once. The CDR3 sequence: CASSQDDRVQETQYF. The CDR3 nucleotides are TGTGCCAGCAGCCAAGATGACAGAGTCCAAGAGACCCAGTACTTC. The chain has TRBV4-2 and TRBJ2-5, with D perhaps TRBD1 (5 bases). Germline CDR1 and CDR2: LGHNA and YNFKEQ. The CDR3 is made up of 15 amino acids. The V gene lost 0 bases and the J gene lost 1 base, with 9 bases spanning the gap.

In this sample, this clonotype turned up a few times. The gene calls are TRBV7-2 and TRBJ2-3; D uncertain. V shed 3 bases and J shed 7 bases, with 14 bases lying between them. The V gene's germline CDR1 is SGHTA and CDR2 FQGNSA. This CDR3 comprises 14 residues. CDR3 protein: CASSLDRLINTQYF. The CDR3 DNA reads as TGTGCCAGCAGCTTGGACCGTCTCATTAATACGCAGTATTTT.

This chain links TRBV30 with TRBJ1-1, with D hard to call. V lost 1 base to trimming and J lost 1 base, with 16 bases between them. The CDR3 is 16 residues long. CDR1 and CDR2 from the germline V gene are GTSNPN and SVGIG (reference sequence). The CDR3 nucleotides are TGTGCCTGGAGTGGATCGAAGGGTTCTGGGAACACTGAAGCTTTCTTT. It translates to CAWSGSKGSGNTEAFF.

This clonotype has just a few counts. CDR3: CASSQDWDEQFF. As DNA, the CDR3 is TGCGCCAGCAGCCAAGATTGGGATGAGCAGTTCTTC. The V and J genes are TRBV4-1 and TRBJ2-1; D is unresolved. The V and J ends lost 0 bases and 8 bases respectively, with 5 bases between them. Germline CDR1 MGHRA, CDR2 YSYEKL. This CDR3 region has 12 residues.

This chain uses TRBV21-1 with TRBJ2-1; TRBD2 is taken as the D call from the table, unchecked against the DNA. TRBV21-1 is marked as a pseudogene. The CDR3 runs to 20 residues. CDR3 amino acids: CASSKAQGTSGPWPYNEQFF. CDR3 bases: TGTGCCAGCAGCAAAGCGCAGGGGACTAGCGGGCCGTGGCCCTACAATGAGCAGTTCTTC.

The chain couples TRBV7-9 to TRBJ2-1; 8 bases are a match to TRBD1. The CDR3 is made up of 15 amino acids. Germline CDR1 reads SEHNR; CDR2 reads FQNEAQ (reference sequence). V lost 5 bases and J lost 7; bases outside the gene matches: 10. CDR3 bases: TGTGCCAGCAGCCTAACGCGGGACAGGAGAAATGAGCAGTTCTTC. Translating it yields CASSLTRDRRNEQFF.

This clonotype was seen once. CDR3 residues: CASSPLDSGNTIYF. CDR3 nucleotide sequence: TGTGCCAGCTCCCCATTGGACTCTGGAAACACCATATATTTT. V usage is TRBV18 and J usage is TRBJ1-3; no reliable D call. The CDR3 is made up of 14 amino acids. The germline gives CDR1 KGHSH, CDR2 LQKENI. The ends were cut back, 6 bases at V and 0 bases at J, with 9 bases in the middle.

The chain has TRBV7-6 and TRBJ2-1; 13 bases map to TRBD2. Germline CDR1 SGHVS, CDR2 FNYEAQ. Unmatched junction bases numbered 6, after V lost 3 bases and J lost 4 bases. The CDR3 spans 17 residues. The DNA of the CDR3 is TGTGCCAGCAGCTTGGCACTAGCGGGAGGGTCTTACAATGAGCAGTTCTTC. The encoded protein is CASSLALAGGSYNEQFF.

The chain recombines TRBV19 with TRBJ2-1; no definite D call. Germline CDR1 and CDR2: LNHDA and SQIVND (reference sequence). The CDR3 spans 11 residues. Trimming took 3 bases from V and 8 from J, leaving 5 bases between them. This CDR3 reads CASSIMDEQFF. The CDR3 DNA reads as TGTGCCAGTAGTATTATGGATGAGCAGTTCTTC.

This clonotype has at least ten counts. The chain uses TRBV5-1 and TRBJ1-6; 8 nucleotides line up with TRBD1. Per the germline V gene, CDR1 is SGHRS and CDR2 is YFSETQ. The CDR3 has 14 amino acids. J gave up 8 bases and V 4 bases, and 5 bases lay outside the gene matches. CDR3 region: CASSPGQDYSPLHF. Written as DNA, the CDR3 is TGCGCCAGCAGCCCGGGACAGGATTATTCACCCCTCCACTTT.

The rearrangement joins TRBV20-1 to TRBJ1-1, with TRBD1 matching over 10 bases. From germline, CDR1 is DFQATT and CDR2 SNEGSKA (reference sequence). This CDR3 is 15 amino acids long. V dropped 5 bases and J dropped 0; count of bases not matched to a gene: 6. This CDR3 is CSARRQGAMNTEAFF. CDR3 nucleotide sequence: TGCAGTGCTCGAAGACAGGGGGCTATGAACACTGAAGCTTTCTTT.

The chain has TRBV7-2 and TRBJ1-5; tentatively, D is TRBD1 (6 bases). Germline assignment: CDR1 SGHTA and CDR2 FQGNSA. Trimming removed 2 bases at V and 2 bases at J, with 13 bases between. The CDR3 extends over 16 amino acids. The CDR3 loop reads CASSLPGGRGNQPQHF. CDR3 coding DNA: TGTGCCAGCAGCTTACCTGGGGGCAGGGGCAATCAGCCCCAGCATTTT.

As regards this clonotype: A much larger clone sits a single nucleotide away, making a read error possible. This chain's CDR3 is CSDSSGRAYIEQFF. Here the CDR3 DNA reads TGCAGCGACTCTAGCGGGAGAGCTTACATTGAGCAGTTCTTC. The rearrangement links TRBV29-1 to TRBJ2-1, with 10 positions matching TRBD2. In germline, CDR1 is SQVTM, CDR2 ANQGSEA. The CDR3 spans 14 residues.

The chain combines TRBV14 with TRBJ1-2; a possible D gene is TRBD1 (5 bases). There are 19 residues in the CDR3. Germline V gives CDR1 SGHDN, CDR2 FVKESK. Trimming took off 0 bases at V and 4 bases at J, with 24 bases between the two ends. For the CDR3, the DNA is TGTGCCAGCAGCCAAGATATTTGGGAGAGGCAGGGTCGGGGCTATGGCTACACCTTC. Translated: CASSQDIWERQGRGYGYTF.